A few counts support the clone carrying this TCR beta chain. Assay: immunoSEQ multiplex PCR; the TCRdb copy retains only in-frame clones and omits some. The repertoire holds several thousand clones, with 80% to 95% as singletons. The CDR3 loop spans 16 amino acids. Germline assignment: CDR1 LNHDA and CDR2 SQIVND (reference sequence). The V gene lost 1 base and the J gene lost 2 bases, with 12 bases spanning the gap. This entry belongs to a study of chemoradiotherapy in HPV16-positive cancers. Samples were taken several times over chemoradiotherapy. This sequence joins TRBV19 and TRBJ1-5; D gene unclear. This clonotype was obtained from a human donor with HPV-associated anogenital cancer. Here the sequenced sample was blood, taken from a patient who underwent chemoradiotherapy. The CDR3 loop reads CASSIVSLSGNQPQHF. In DNA, the CDR3 is TGTGCCAGTAGTATAGTCAGTCTGAGTGGCAATCAGCCCCAGCATTTT.